The 15 T cell receptor beta chains reported below all come from one sample, sequenced in a study of blood T cell repertoires in COVID-19. The protocol was immunoSEQ multiplex PCR, while the TCRdb copy is restricted to in-frame clones and leaves out a portion. Altogether 150,000 to 200,000 clones are present, approximately 86% being singletons, with the ten largest covering 2.7%. The sequencing sample was made of peripheral blood. The source of these receptors is a man aged 35-49 years with active or convalescent COVID-19.

The chain carries TRBV30 and TRBJ1-6; a weak D match, TRBD1 (5 bases). The germline V gene has CDR1 GTSNPN and CDR2 SVGIG (reference sequence). The CDR3 sequence is 14 residues long. V was cut by 3 bases and J by 7 bases, with 13 bases left in between. The DNA for the CDR3 is TGTGCCTGGAGCCCCGGGGGTGGGAATTCACCCCTCCACTTT. Translation: CAWSPGGGNSPLHF.

V usage is TRBV6-5 and J usage is TRBJ1-5; D gene unclear. V lost 6 bases, J lost 9 bases, and 18 bases lay in between. The CDR3 consists of 14 residues. Germline V CDR1 and CDR2: MNHEY, SVGAGI. CDR3 region: CASSSEEGSRPQHF. CDR3 coding DNA: TGTGCCAGCAGCTCCGAGGAGGGTTCCCGGCCCCAGCATTTT.

The table lists this clone with a count of one. The chain carries TRBV7-8 and TRBJ2-7, with a tentative D call TRBD2 (6 bases). The germline V gene encodes CDR1 SGHVS and CDR2 FQNEAQ. V was shortened by 1 base and J by 4 bases, with 29 bases between the two germline ends. There are 20 residues in the CDR3. DNA of the CDR3: TGTGCCAGCAGCTTAGTACAGTTTTTGGGATCCGAGACCCGGGGGTACGAGCAGTACTTC. It encodes CASSLVQFLGSETRGYEQYF.

This chain uses TRBV4-2 with TRBJ1-6; 8 nucleotides match TRBD1. The CDR3 runs 14 residues. The germline V gene encodes CDR1 LGHNA and CDR2 YNFKEQ. J gave up 10 bases and V 1 base, and 3 bases lay outside the gene matches. The CDR3 region is CASSQGDRISPLHF. The CDR3 DNA reads as TGTGCCAGCAGCCAAGGGGACAGGATCTCACCCCTCCACTTT.

This chain joins TRBV5-5 and TRBJ1-1, with a tentative D call TRBD1 (6 bases). The V gene lost 3 bases and the J gene lost 0 bases, with 12 bases spanning the gap. The CDR3 contains 15 residues. In germline, CDR1 is SGHKS, CDR2 YYEKEE (reference sequence). The CDR3 loop reads CASSSGVTLNTEAFF. In DNA, the CDR3 is TGTGCCAGCAGCTCAGGGGTGACCTTGAACACTGAAGCTTTCTTT.

V usage is TRBV7-2 and J usage is TRBJ2-7; D is possibly TRBD1 (5 bases). CDR1 is SGHTA, CDR2 FQGNSA, per germline. V was pared by 4 bases and J by 0 bases, with 7 bases between. The CDR3 spans 13 residues. Here the CDR3 DNA reads TGTGCCAGCAGCTCTACAGGCTCCTACGAGCAGTACTTC. Its translation: CASSSTGSYEQYF.

The chain employs TRBV20-1 and TRBJ2-5; no clear D gene. The CDR3 consists of 10 residues. V lost 8 bases and J 3 bases, leaving 7 bases between the germline ends. CDR1 is DFQATT and CDR2 is SNEGSKA in the germline V gene (reference sequence). DNA of the CDR3: TGCAGTCCTTTCGAAGAGACCCAGTACTTC. It translates to CSPFEETQYF.

The V and J genes are TRBV7-3 and TRBJ2-1; D gene ambiguous. V gave up 5 bases and J gave up 0 bases, with 11 bases separating them. CDR1 is SGHTA, CDR2 FQGTGA, per germline. This CDR3 has 15 residues. The CDR3 spells CASSPTVSSYNEQFF. CDR3 DNA: TGTGCCAGCAGCCCAACAGTAAGCTCCTACAATGAGCAGTTCTTC.

This clone was picked up one time. The V and J genes are TRBV3-1 (or the pseudogene TRBV3-2) and TRBJ2-3; possible D gene TRBD2, 6 bases. Trimming removed 0 bases from V and 3 bases from J, with 13 bases in between. This CDR3 is built from 16 residues. Germline CDR1 is LGHDT and CDR2 is YNNKEL (reference sequence). CDR3 sequence (DNA): TGTGCCAGCAGCCAAGATCTACTACGGGGGACAGATACGCAGTATTTT. It translates to CASSQDLLRGTDTQYF.

The CDR3, as DNA: TGTGCCAGCATGACAGACACAGATACGCAGTATTTT. Protein sequence: CASMTDTDTQYF. The V call is TRBV28, the J call TRBJ2-3; possible D gene TRBD1, 5 bases. The germline V and J ends were trimmed by 7 bases and 2 bases, with 7 bases remaining between them. Germline values: CDR1 MDHEN, CDR2 SYDVKM. The CDR3 runs to 12 residues.

V and J are TRBV6-6 and TRBJ1-1; tentatively, D is TRBD1 (5 bases). CDR1 is MNHNY and CDR2 is SVGAGI in the germline V gene (reference sequence). There are 14 residues in the CDR3. V lost 0 bases and J 1 base, leaving 6 bases between the germline ends. The CDR3 spells CASSYSGGNTEAFF. The DNA of the CDR3 is TGTGCCAGCAGTTACTCCGGGGGGAACACTGAAGCTTTCTTT.

The chain is built from TRBV4-3 and TRBJ1-2; weak D call: TRBD1 (6 bases). V was shortened by 4 bases and J by 7 bases, with 16 bases between the two germline ends. The CDR3 length is 14 residues. Germline CDR1 is LGHNA and CDR2 is YSLEER. The CDR3 protein is CASSLGQPQSGYTF. CDR3 bases: TGCGCCAGCAGCCTTGGACAGCCACAGAGTGGCTACACCTTC.

The rearrangement joins TRBV6-5 to TRBJ1-2; 7 bases match TRBD1. The V gene end was trimmed by 4 bases and the J gene end by 5 bases; junction bases not matched to a gene: 4. The CDR3 is 13 amino acids. Germline lookup yields CDR1 MNHEY and CDR2 SVGAGI. CDR3 nucleotide sequence: TGTGCCAGCAGTTCTCAGGGGGGTTATGGCTACACCTTC. Residues: CASSSQGGYGYTF.

This sequence joins TRBV5-1 and TRBJ2-2; 7 nucleotides agree with TRBD2. From germline, CDR1 is SGHRS and CDR2 YFSETQ. The CDR3 is 16 residues long. The V and J ends lost 0 bases and 2 bases, in that order; junction bases with no gene match: 4. CDR3 sequence reads: CASSLAGGTNTGELFF. The CDR3 DNA sequence: TGCGCCAGCAGCTTGGCGGGGGGTACAAACACCGGGGAGCTGTTTTTT.

This chain uses TRBV21-1 with TRBJ1-2. TRBV21-1 is flagged as a pseudogene. The CDR3 has 13 amino acids. The CDR3 spells CASSKEAGEGYTF. Here the CDR3 DNA reads TGTGCCAGCAGCAAAGAAGCCGGTGAGGGCTACACCTTC.